This T cell receptor beta chain originates from a study of CXCR3-negative and CXCR3-positive naive CD8 T cells. Overall study results and limits: Because surface CD5 did not distinguish the naive subsets, TCR strength was inferred from TRB CDR3 properties. Partially decreased CXCR3 expression was recorded after cryopreservation, and fresh PBMCs were used in most assays.

Germline lookup yields CDR1 MGHRA and CDR2 YSYEKL. The CDR3 consists of 16 residues. Sorting was done in triplicate for each CD8+ T cell subset (roughly 320,000 cells each). As regards this clonotype: Its antigen remains unknown.

Libraries of TRB cDNA were made by 5' RACE and carried UMIs. TCRdb re-called the 5' RACE reads and catalogs CDR3 proteins one per entry, DNA excluded. This sample contains over 100,000 distinct CDR3 sequences. The chain employs TRBV4-1 and TRBJ2-7; the D gene TCRdb calls, TRBD1, cannot be checked with no DNA. The sequence derives from a human donor in good health. Some clones in this sample may be carry-over from other donors' samples. What was sequenced was naive CXCR3- CD8+ T cells from blood. The subset denotes: CD45RO-CCR7+CD27+CD95- naive CD8+ T cells lacking CXCR3 (TNR3-). CDR3 sequence: CASSHPGQGSPYEQYF.